This T cell receptor (beta chain) originates from a study of blood T cell repertoires in COVID-19. Turning to the study itself: Both acute and convalescent COVID-19 samples were obtained from the United States, Italy and Spain. T cells, B-cell-depleted T cells, or PBMCs provided the cDNA or gDNA that served as material.

This clone was detected only once. CDR3 length: 17 amino acids. Germline CDR1 MNHEY, CDR2 SMNVEV (reference sequence). Trimming shortened V by 4 bases and J by 0 bases, and 16 bases separated the two germline ends. In the authors' methods: Reference gene primer amplification gave nucleated cell count estimates. Libraries were prepared by immunoSEQ multiplex PCR; TCRdb keeps only in-frame clonotypes and omits some of them. Clonal size and the V and J genes are those of that table, whereas D and trimming came from the DNA. Here the sample spans 30,000 to 40,000 clones, 70% to 80% being singletons. This TCR was recovered from an older woman with acute or convalescent COVID-19. The gene calls are TRBV27 and TRBJ1-3, with no clear D. The sequencing input was peripheral blood. CDR3 residues: CASSSTRTASSGNTIYF. In DNA form, the CDR3 reads TGTGCCAGCAGTTCCACTAGGACTGCTAGCTCTGGAAACACCATATATTTT.